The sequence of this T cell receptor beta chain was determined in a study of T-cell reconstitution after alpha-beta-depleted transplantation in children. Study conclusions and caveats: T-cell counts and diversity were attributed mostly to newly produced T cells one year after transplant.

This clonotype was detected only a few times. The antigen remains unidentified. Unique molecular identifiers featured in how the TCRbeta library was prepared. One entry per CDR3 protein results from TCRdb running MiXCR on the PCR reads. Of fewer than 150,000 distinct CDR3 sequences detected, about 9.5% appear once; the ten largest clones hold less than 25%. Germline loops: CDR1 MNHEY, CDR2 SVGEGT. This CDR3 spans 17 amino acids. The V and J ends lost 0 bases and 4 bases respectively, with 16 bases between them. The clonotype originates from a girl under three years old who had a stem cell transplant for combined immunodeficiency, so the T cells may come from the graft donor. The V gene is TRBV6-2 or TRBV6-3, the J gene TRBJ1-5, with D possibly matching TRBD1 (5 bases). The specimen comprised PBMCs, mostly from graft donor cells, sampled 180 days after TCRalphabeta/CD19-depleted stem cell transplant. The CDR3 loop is CASSYSDSRRINQPQHF. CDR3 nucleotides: TGTGCCAGCAGTTACTCCGACAGTCGTAGGATTAATCAGCCCCAGCATTTT.